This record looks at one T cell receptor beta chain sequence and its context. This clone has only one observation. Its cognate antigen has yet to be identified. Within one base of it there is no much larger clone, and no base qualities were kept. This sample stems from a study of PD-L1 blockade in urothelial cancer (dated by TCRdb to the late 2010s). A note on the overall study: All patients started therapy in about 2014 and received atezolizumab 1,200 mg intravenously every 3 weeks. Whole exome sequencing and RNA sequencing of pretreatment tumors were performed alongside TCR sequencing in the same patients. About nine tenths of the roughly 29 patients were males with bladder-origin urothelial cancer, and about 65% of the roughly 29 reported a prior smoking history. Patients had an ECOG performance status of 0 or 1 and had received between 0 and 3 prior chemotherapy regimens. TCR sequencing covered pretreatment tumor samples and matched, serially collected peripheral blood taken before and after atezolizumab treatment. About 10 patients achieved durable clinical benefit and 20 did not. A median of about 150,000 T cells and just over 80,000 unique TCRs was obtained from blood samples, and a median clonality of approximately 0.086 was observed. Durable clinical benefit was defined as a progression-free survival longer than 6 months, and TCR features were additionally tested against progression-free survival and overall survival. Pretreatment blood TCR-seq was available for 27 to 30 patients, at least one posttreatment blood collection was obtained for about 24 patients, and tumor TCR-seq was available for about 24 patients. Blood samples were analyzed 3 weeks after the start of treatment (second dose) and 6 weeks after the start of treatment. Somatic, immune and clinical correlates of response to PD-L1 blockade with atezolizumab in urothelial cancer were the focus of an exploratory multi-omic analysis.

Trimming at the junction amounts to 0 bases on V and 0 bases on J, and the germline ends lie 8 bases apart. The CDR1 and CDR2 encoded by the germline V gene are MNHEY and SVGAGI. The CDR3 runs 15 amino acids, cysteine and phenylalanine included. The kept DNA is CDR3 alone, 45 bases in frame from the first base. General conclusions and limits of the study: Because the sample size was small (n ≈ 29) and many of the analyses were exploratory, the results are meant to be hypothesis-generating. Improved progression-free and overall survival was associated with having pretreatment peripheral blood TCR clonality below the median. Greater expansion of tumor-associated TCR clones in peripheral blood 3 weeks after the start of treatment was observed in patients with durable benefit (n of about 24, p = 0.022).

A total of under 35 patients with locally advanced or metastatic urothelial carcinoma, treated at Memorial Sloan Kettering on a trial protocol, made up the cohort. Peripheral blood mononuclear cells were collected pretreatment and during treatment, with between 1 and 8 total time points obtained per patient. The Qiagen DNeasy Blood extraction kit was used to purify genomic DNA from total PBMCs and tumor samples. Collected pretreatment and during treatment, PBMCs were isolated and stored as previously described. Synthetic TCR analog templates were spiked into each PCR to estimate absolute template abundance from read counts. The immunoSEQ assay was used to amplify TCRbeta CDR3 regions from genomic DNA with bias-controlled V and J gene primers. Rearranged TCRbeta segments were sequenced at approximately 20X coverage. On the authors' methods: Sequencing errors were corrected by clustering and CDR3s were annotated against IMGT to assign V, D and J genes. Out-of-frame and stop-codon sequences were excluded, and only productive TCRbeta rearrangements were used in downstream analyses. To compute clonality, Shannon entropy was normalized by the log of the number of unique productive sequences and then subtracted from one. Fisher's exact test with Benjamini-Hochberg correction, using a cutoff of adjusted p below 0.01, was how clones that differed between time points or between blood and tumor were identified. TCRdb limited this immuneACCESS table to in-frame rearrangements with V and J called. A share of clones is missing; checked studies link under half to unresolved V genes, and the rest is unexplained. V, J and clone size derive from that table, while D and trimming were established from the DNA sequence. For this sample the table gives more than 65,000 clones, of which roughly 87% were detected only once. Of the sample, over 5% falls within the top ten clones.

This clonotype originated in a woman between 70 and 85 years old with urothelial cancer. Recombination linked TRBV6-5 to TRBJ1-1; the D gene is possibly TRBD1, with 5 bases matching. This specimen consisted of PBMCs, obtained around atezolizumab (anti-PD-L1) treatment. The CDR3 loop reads CASSYSAGLNTEAFF. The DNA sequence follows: TGTGCCAGCAGTTACTCTGCAGGGCTGAACACTGAAGCTTTCTTT.